This section outlines one T cell receptor (beta chain) sequence together with its context. The V gene's germline CDR1 is DFQATT and CDR2 SNEGSKA (reference sequence). Unmatched junction bases numbered 5, after V lost 6 bases and J lost 0 bases. The CDR3 covers 13 residues. This specimen comes from a study of T cells after yellow fever vaccination. Template switching with 5'RACE generated the TCR cDNA and added a universal primer site and UMIs. Using its own MiXCR run on the 5' RACE reads, TCRdb lists one record per CDR3 protein. Of roughly 170,000 distinct CDR3 sequences in the sample, around 9.3% were seen once.

The chain combines TRBV20-1 with TRBJ2-7; 7 bases agree with TRBD2. This specimen was CD8+ T cells sorted from PBMCs, taken 45 days after the yellow fever booster vaccination. The receptor was isolated from a man between 18 and 29 years old who received the YFV17D yellow fever vaccine. The CDR3 bases are TGCAGTGCATGCGGGGAGGGCTCCTACGAGCAGTACTTC. Protein sequence: CSACGEGSYEQYF.